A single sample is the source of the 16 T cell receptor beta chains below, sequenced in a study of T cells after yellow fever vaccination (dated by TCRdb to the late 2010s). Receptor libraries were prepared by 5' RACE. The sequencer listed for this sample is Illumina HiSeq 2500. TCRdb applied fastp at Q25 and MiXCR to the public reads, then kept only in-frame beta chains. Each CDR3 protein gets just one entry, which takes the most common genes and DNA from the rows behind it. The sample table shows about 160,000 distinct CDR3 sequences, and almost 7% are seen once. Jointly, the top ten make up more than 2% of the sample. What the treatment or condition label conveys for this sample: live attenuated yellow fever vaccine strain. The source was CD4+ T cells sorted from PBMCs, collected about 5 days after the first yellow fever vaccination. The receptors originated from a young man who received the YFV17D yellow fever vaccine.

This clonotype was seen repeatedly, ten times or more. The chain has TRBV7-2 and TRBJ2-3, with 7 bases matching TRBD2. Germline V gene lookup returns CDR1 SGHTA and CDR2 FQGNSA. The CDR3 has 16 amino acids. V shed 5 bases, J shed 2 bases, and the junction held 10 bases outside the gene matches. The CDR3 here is CASSPLVGGVTDTQYF. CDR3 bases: TGTGCCAGCAGCCCCCTCGTGGGGGGGGTCACAGATACGCAGTATTTT.

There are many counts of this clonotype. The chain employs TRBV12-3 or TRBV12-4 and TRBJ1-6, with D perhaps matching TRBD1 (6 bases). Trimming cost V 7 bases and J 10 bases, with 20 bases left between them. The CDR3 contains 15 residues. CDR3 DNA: TGTGCCAGCACCCCAGGGGCAGGGTTAGGGTCACCCCTCCACTTT. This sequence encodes CASTPGAGLGSPLHF.

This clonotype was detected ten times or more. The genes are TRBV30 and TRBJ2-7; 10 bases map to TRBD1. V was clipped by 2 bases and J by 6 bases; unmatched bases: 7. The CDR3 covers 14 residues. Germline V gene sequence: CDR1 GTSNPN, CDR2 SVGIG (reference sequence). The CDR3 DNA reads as TGTGCCTGGAGTCTAGACAGGGGGCTCGGCGAGCAGTACTTC. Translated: CAWSLDRGLGEQYF.

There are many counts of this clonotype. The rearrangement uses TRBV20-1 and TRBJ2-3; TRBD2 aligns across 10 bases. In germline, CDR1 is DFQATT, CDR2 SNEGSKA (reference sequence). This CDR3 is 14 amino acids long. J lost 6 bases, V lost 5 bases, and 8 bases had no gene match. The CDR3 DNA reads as TGCAGTGCTTATGGACTAGCGGAGGCCGATACGCAGTATTTT. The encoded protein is CSAYGLAEADTQYF.

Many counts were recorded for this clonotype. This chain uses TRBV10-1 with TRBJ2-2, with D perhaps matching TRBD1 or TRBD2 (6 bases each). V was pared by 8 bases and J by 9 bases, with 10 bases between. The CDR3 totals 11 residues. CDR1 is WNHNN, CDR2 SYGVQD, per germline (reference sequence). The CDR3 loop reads CASLGGRELFF. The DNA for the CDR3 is TGCGCCAGCTTGGGGGGCAGGGAGCTGTTTTTT.

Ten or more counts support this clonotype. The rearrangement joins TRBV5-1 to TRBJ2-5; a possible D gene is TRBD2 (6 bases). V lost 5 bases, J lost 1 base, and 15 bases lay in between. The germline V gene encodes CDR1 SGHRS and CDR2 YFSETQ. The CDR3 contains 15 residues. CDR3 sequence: CASSSRRGTQETQYF. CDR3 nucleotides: TGCGCCAGCAGTTCGCGACGGGGGACCCAAGAGACCCAGTACTTC. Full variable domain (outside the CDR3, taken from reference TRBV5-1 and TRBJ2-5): KAGVTQTPRYLIKTRGQQVTLSCSPISGHRSVSWYQQTPGQGLQFLFEYFSETQRNKGNFPGRFSGRQFSNSRSEMNVSTLELGDSALYLCASSSRRGTQETQYFGPGTRLLVL.

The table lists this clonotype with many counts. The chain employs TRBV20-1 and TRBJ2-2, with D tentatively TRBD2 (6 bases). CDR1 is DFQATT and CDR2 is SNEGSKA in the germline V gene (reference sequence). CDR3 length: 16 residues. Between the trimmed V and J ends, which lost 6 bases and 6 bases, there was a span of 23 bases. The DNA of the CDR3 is TGCAGTGCCGCTGCGGTGTGGGACTCACATCCCGGGGAGCTGTTTTTT. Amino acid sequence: CSAAAVWDSHPGELFF.

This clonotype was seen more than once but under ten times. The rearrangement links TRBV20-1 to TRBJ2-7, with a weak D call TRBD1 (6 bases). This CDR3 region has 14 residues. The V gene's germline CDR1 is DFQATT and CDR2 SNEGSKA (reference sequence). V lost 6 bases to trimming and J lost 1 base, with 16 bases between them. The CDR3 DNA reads TGCAGTGCGCGTACCGACAGGTCTTCCTACGAGCAGTACTTC. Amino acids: CSARTDRSSYEQYF.

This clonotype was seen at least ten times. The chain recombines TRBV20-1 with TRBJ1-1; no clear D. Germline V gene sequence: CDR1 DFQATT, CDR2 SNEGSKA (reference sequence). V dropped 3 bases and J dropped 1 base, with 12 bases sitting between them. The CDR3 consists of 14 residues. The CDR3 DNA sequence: TGCAGTGCTAGGGAGGACCTAGCGAACACTGAAGCTTTCTTT. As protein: CSAREDLANTEAFF.

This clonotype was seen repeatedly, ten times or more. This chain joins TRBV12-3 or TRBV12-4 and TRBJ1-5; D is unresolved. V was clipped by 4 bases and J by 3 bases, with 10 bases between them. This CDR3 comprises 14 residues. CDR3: CASSSENTNQPQHF. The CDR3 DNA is TGTGCCAGCAGTTCAGAAAATACCAATCAGCCCCAGCATTTT.

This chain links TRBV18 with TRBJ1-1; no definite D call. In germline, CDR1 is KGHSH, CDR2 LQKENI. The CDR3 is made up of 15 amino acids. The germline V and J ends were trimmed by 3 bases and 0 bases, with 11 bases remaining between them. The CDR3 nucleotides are TGTGCCAGCTCACCTGACACAGAAATGAACACTGAAGCTTTCTTT. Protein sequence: CASSPDTEMNTEAFF. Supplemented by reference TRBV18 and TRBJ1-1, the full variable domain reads NAGVMQNPRHLVRRRGQEARLRCSPMKGHSHVYWYRQLPEEGLKFMVYLQKENIIDESGMPKERFSAEFPKEGPSILRIQQVVRGDSAAYFCASSPDTEMNTEAFFGQGTRLTVV.

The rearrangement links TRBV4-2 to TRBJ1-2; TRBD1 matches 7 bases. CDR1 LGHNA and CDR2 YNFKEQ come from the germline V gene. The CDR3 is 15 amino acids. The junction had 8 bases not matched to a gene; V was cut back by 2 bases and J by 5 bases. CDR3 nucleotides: TGTGCCAGCAGCCAAAGTCCGGGACAGATGTATGGCTACACCTTC. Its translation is CASSQSPGQMYGYTF.

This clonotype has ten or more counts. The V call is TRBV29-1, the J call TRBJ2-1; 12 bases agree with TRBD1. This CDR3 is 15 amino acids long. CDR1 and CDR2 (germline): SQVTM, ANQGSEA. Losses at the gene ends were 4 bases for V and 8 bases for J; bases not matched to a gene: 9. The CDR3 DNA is TGCAGCGTTGCAATAGGGACAGGGGGCCGGTATGAGCAGTTCTTC. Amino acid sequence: CSVAIGTGGRYEQFF.

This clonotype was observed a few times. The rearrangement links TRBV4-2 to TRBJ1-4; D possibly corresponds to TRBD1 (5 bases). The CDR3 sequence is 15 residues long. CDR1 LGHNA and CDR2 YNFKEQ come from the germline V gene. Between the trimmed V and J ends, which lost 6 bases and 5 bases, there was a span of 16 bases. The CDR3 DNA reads TGTGCCAGCAGTGCGACAGTTGGTACAAATGAAAAACTGTTTTTT. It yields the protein CASSATVGTNEKLFF.

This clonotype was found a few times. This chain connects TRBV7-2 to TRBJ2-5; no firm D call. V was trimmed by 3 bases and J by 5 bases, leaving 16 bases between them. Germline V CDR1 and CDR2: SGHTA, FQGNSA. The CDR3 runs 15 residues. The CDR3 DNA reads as TGTGCCAGCAGCTTTGGAACAACCCAAGGGGAGACCCAGTACTTC. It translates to CASSFGTTQGETQYF.

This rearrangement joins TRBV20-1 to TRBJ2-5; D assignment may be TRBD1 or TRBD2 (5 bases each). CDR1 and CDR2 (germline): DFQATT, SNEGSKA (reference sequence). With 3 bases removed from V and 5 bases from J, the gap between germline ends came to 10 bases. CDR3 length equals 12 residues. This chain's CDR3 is CSARGTAETQYF. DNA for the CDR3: TGCAGTGCTAGGGGGACCGCGGAGACCCAGTACTTC.